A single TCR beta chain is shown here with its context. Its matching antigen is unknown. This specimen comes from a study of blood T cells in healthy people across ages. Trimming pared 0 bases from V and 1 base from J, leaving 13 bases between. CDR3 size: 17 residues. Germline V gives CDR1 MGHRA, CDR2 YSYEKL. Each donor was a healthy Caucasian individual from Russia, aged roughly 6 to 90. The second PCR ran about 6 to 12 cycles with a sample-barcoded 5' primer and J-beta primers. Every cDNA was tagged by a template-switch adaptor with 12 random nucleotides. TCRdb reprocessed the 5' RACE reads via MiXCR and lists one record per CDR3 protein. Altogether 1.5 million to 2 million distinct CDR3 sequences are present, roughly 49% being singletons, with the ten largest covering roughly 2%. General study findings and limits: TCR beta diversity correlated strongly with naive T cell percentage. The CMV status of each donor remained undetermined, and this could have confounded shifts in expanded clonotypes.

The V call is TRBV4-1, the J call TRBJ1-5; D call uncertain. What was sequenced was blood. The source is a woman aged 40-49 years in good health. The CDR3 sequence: CASSQEPAPSSNQPQHF. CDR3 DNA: TGCGCCAGCAGCCAAGAGCCCGCTCCGTCGAGCAATCAGCCCCAGCATTTT.